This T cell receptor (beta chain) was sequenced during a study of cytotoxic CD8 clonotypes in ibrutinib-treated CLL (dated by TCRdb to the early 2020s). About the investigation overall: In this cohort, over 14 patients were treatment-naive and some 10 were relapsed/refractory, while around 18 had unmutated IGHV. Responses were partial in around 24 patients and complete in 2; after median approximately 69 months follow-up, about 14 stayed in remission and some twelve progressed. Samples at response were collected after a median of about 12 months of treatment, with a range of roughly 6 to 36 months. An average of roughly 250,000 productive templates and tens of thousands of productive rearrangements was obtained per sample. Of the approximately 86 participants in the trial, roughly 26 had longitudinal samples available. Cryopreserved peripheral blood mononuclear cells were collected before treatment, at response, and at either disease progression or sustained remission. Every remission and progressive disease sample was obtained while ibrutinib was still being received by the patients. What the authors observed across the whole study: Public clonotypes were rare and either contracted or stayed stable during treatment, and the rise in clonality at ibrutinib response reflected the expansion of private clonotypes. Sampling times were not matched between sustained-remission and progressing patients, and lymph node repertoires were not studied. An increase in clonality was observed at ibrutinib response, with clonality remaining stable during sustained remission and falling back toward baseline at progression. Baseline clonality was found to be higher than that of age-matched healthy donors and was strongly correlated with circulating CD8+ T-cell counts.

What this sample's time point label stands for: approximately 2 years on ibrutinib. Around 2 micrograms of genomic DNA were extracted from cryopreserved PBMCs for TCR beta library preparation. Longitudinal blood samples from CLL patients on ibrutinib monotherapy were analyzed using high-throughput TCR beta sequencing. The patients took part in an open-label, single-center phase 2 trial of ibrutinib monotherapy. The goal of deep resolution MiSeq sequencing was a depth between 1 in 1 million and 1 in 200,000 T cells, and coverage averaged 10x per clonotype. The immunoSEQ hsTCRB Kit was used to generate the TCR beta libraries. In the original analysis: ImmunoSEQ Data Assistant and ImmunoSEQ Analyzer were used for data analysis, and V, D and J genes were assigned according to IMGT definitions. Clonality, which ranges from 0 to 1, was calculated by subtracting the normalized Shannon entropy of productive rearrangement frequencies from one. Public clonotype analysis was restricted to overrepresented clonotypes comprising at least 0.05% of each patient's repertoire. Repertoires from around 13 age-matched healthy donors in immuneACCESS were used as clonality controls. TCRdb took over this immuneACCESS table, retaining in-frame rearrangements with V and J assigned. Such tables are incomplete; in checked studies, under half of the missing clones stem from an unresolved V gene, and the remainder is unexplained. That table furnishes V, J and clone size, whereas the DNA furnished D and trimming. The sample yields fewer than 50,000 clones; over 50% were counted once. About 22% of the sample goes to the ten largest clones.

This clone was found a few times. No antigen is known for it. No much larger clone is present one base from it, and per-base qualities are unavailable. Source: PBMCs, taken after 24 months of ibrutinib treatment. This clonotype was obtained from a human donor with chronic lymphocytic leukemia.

The DNA reads TGCGCCAGCAGCGGGGGCGCCGGCTTCTTGGACGAGCAGTACTTC. Translation gives CASSGGAGFLDEQYF. The receptor chain draws on TRBV5-1 and TRBJ2-7; the best D guess is TRBD1, with 6 bases matching. There are 15 amino acids in the CDR3, from cysteine to phenylalanine inclusive. Just CDR3 DNA is preserved here, 45 bases in frame from base 1. V lost 4 bases and J lost 5 bases; the stretch between them is 19 bases long. The germline V gene sets CDR1 to SGHRS and CDR2 to YFSETQ.